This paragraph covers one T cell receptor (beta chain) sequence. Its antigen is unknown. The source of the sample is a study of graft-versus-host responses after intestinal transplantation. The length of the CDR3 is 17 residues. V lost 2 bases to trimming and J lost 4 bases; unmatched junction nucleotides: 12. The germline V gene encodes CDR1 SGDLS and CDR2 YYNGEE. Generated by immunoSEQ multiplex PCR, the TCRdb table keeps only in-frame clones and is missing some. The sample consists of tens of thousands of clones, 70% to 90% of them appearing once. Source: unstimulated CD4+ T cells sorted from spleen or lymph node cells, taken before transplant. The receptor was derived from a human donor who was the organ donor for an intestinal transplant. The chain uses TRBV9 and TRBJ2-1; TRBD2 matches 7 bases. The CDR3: CASSVGTRLAVYNEQFF. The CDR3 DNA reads TGTGCCAGCAGCGTTGGTACCAGACTAGCAGTTTACAATGAGCAGTTCTTC.